A selection of T cell receptor beta chains follows, all from one sample in a study of patients and donors after allogeneic stem cell transplantation. A single record per CDR3 protein comes from TCRdb applying MiXCR to the RT-PCR reads. The table has about a million distinct CDR3 sequences, about 20% seen once. Sequencing was carried out using blood, either unsorted or a sorted T cell fraction (not recorded which). These TCRs come from a human donor who was either an allogeneic HSCT recipient or a stem cell or donor lymphocyte infusion donor (not recorded which). It is not recorded whose cells these are; they may come from a transplant donor. Both conserved end residues are part of each CDR3. D genes are given only for firm matches. Size is omitted from some rows. Given values are once, few, many or a class for expanded clones.

>NA|TRBV28|TRBJ2-7|TRBD1
CASSQPGQGGHEQYF
TGTGCCAGCAGCCAGCCGGGACAGGGGGGCCACGAGCAGTACTTC
>few|TRBV5-1|TRBJ2-5|TRBD2
CAPRNISGGKETQYF
TGCGCCCCCAGGAATATTAGCGGGGGAAAAGAGACCCAGTACTTC
>few|TRBV7-3|TRBJ2-2|NA
CASSSRSGSGELFF
TGTGCCAGCAGCTCAAGATCAGGGAGCGGGGAGCTGTTTTTT
>NA|TRBV2|TRBJ2-2|TRBD2
CASKEGGRNTGELFF
TGTGCCAGCAAAGAGGGAGGGAGGAACACCGGGGAGCTGTTTTTT
>few|TRBV7-8|TRBJ2-7|TRBD2
CASRVAGGLTYEQYF
TGTGCCAGCAGGGTAGCGGGGGGCCTCACCTACGAGCAGTACTTC
>few|TRBV11-1|TRBJ2-6|NA
CASSPPRQSSSGANVLTF
TGTGCCAGCAGCCCACCGAGACAGTCAAGCTCTGGGGCCAACGTCCTGACTTTC
>NA|TRBV4-3|TRBJ2-7|NA
CASSQEYGHPSSYEQYF
TGCGCCAGCAGCCAAGAGTATGGCCACCCTAGCTCCTACGAGCAGTACTTC
>NA|TRBV13|TRBJ1-3|NA
CASSLAWDSGNTIYF
TGTGCCAGCAGCTTAGCTTGGGACTCTGGAAACACCATATATTTT
>NA|TRBV7-9|TRBJ2-2|NA
CASDKGQGLQGELFF
TGTGCCAGCGACAAAGGGCAGGGGCTGCAAGGGGAGCTGTTTTTT
>NA|TRBV20-1|TRBJ2-2|NA
CSAEHGGNTGELFF
TGCAGTGCCGAGCACGGGGGGAACACCGGGGAGCTGTTTTTT
>few|TRBV24-1|TRBJ1-1|NA
CATSEDGGLEAFF
TGTGCCACCAGTGAGGACGGGGGCCTTGAAGCTTTCTTT
>few|TRBV29-1|TRBJ2-5|NA
CSVRKLGRVGQETQYF
TGCAGCGTTCGGAAGTTGGGCAGGGTAGGGCAAGAGACCCAGTACTTC
>few|TRBV24-1|TRBJ2-1|TRBD2
CATSDRGGALVDNEQFF
TGTGCCACCAGTGATCGCGGGGGGGCTCTAGTGGACAATGAGCAGTTCTTC
>few|TRBV4-1|TRBJ1-2|NA
CASSQGEALYGYTF
TGCGCCAGCAGCCAAGGGGAGGCTCTCTATGGCTACACCTTC
>NA|TRBV9|TRBJ2-2|NA
CASSARQKTGELFF
TGTGCCAGCAGCGCGCGACAGAAGACCGGGGAGCTGTTTTTT
>few|TRBV11-1|TRBJ1-2|TRBD1
CASSPRTGISGYTF
TGTGCCAGCAGCCCCCGGACAGGGATCAGTGGCTACACCTTC
>NA|TRBV12-3/TRBV12-4|TRBJ1-2|TRBD1
CASRRTNGQGSGYTF
TGTGCCAGCAGACGAACAAACGGACAGGGATCTGGCTACACCTTC
>few|TRBV6-1|TRBJ2-1|TRBD2
CASRLAHLNGEQFF
TGTGCCAGTCGACTAGCCCACCTTAATGGTGAGCAGTTCTTC
>NA|TRBV20-1|TRBJ1-5|NA
CSATNGNQPQHF
TGCAGTGCTACGAATGGCAATCAGCCCCAGCATTTT
>NA|TRBV20-1|TRBJ2-3|NA
CSARRQPSTDTQYF
TGCAGTGCTAGGAGGCAGCCTAGCACAGATACGCAGTATTTT
>NA|TRBV29-1|TRBJ2-7|TRBD2
CSVKTSGRLYEQYF
TGCAGCGTTAAGACTAGCGGGAGGCTATACGAGCAGTACTTC
>NA|TRBV6-1|TRBJ2-3|TRBD2
CASKEASGVTDTQYF
TGTGCCAGCAAGGAGGCTAGCGGGGTCACAGATACGCAGTATTTT
>many|TRBV5-6|TRBJ2-3|NA
CASSLMDTQYF
TGTGCCAGCAGCTTGATGGATACGCAGTATTTT
>few|TRBV5-6|TRBJ2-1|NA
CASSLYREDNEQFF
TGTGCCAGCAGCTTATACAGGGAGGACAATGAGCAGTTCTTC
>NA|TRBV12-3/TRBV12-4|TRBJ1-4|NA
CASSFPGGNEKLFF
TGTGCCAGCAGTTTCCCGGGGGGTAATGAAAAACTGTTTTTT
>NA|TRBV6-6|TRBJ2-7|NA
CASNRGASYEQYF
TGTGCCAGCAATAGGGGCGCCTCCTACGAGCAGTACTTC
>NA|TRBV20-1|TRBJ2-5|TRBD2
CSASLDFSGTRGETQYF
TGCAGTGCCTCCCTCGACTTCAGCGGGACTCGGGGGGAGACCCAGTACTTC
>many|TRBV12-3/TRBV12-4|TRBJ2-1|NA
CASSLAPVGYNEQFF
TGTGCCAGCAGCCTAGCCCCTGTTGGGTACAATGAGCAGTTCTTC
>few|TRBV7-8|TRBJ1-5|NA
CASSPGKGFTARSNQPQHF
TGTGCCAGCAGCCCGGGGAAGGGGTTCACGGCCCGAAGCAATCAGCCCCAGCATTTT
>few|TRBV20-1|TRBJ2-7|NA
CSARDPGGLGTPGYEQYF
TGCAGTGCTAGAGATCCTGGTGGTTTAGGGACACCGGGCTACGAGCAGTACTTC
>many|TRBV11-2|TRBJ2-4|NA
CASSLQNIQYF
TGTGCCAGCAGCTTGCAAAACATTCAGTACTTC
>few|TRBV7-2|TRBJ2-7|TRBD1
CASSLVLPRTGRYEQYF
TGTGCCAGCAGCTTAGTGTTACCCAGGACAGGGCGGTACGAGCAGTACTTC
>NA|TRBV2|TRBJ2-4|NA
CASFGLRGKNIQYF
TGTGCCAGCTTCGGCCTCAGGGGCAAAAACATTCAGTACTTC
>NA|TRBV18|TRBJ2-7|NA
CASSPGDLLPYEQYF
TGTGCCAGCTCACCGGGGGATCTCCTCCCCTACGAGCAGTACTTC
>few|TRBV6-2/TRBV6-3|TRBJ2-1|TRBD2
CASSYRLGREGRNEQFF
TGTGCCAGCAGTTACCGGTTAGGGCGGGAGGGCCGCAATGAGCAGTTCTTC
>few|TRBV5-1|TRBJ2-7|TRBD1
CASMSGTGGYEQYF
TGCGCCAGCATGTCCGGAACAGGGGGCTACGAGCAGTACTTC
>many|TRBV29-1|TRBJ1-2|TRBD1
CSVVAGGLDGYTF
TGCAGCGTTGTTGCAGGGGGCTTGGATGGCTACACCTTC
>few|TRBV24-1|TRBJ2-1|NA
CATSDRPSSYNEQFF
TGTGCCACCAGTGATAGACCGAGCTCCTACAATGAGCAGTTCTTC
>NA|TRBV20-1|TRBJ2-3|NA
CSAQVPDTQYF
TGCAGTGCTCAAGTCCCAGATACGCAGTATTTT
>NA|TRBV20-1|TRBJ1-2|NA
CSAVGTDGAGYTF
TGCAGTGCTGTCGGGACGGACGGGGCGGGCTACACCTTC
>NA|TRBV20-1|TRBJ2-3|NA
CSAGPPGTDTQYF
TGCAGTGCGGGGCCCCCTGGCACAGATACGCAGTATTTT
>NA|TRBV4-1|TRBJ2-1|TRBD2
CASTTSGSSRSYNEQFF
TGCGCCAGCACGACTAGCGGGAGCTCTCGCTCCTACAATGAGCAGTTCTTC
>few|TRBV9|TRBJ1-2|NA
CASSAVGLGGDGYTF
TGTGCCAGCAGCGCCGTGGGCCTTGGGGGGGATGGCTACACCTTC
>NA|TRBV12-3/TRBV12-4|TRBJ1-2|NA
CASRRLRRDVAGYTF
TGTGCCAGCAGGCGGCTACGCAGGGATGTAGCAGGCTACACCTTC
>NA|TRBV5-1|TRBJ2-6|NA
CASSLDRKGANVLTF
TGCGCCAGCAGCTTAGACAGGAAGGGGGCCAACGTCCTGACTTTC
>few|TRBV18|TRBJ1-1|TRBD1
CASSLRTGTNTEAFF
TGTGCCAGCTCATTGCGGACAGGGACGAACACTGAAGCTTTCTTT
>NA|TRBV6-1|TRBJ1-5|NA
CASSDGRVRQPQHF
TGTGCCAGCAGTGACGGGAGGGTAAGACAGCCCCAGCATTTT
>few|TRBV12-3/TRBV12-4|TRBJ1-1|NA
CATSRMNTEAFF
TGTGCCACCAGCCGTATGAACACTGAAGCTTTCTTT
>few|TRBV10-3|TRBJ2-1|NA
CAITPGAVGDNEQFF
TGTGCCATCACCCCAGGGGCCGTAGGCGATAATGAGCAGTTCTTC
>few|TRBV6-1|TRBJ2-2|NA
CASSEGVLNTGELFF
TGTGCCAGCAGTGAAGGGGTTCTTAACACCGGGGAGCTGTTTTTT
>few|TRBV11-2|TRBJ1-4|NA
CASSLGRGKELFF
TGTGCCAGCAGCTTAGGCCGGGGGAAAGAACTGTTTTTT
>NA|TRBV14|TRBJ1-1|TRBD1
CASSDRVYTEAFF
TGTGCCAGCAGCGACAGGGTCTACACTGAAGCTTTCTTT
>few|TRBV10-3|TRBJ1-2|TRBD1
CAISQGTGSSGYTF
TGTGCCATCAGCCAAGGGACAGGGTCCTCTGGCTACACCTTC